The rows below give T cell receptor beta chains drawn from one sample of a study of monozygotic twins with cystic fibrosis. The method was immunoSEQ multiplex PCR; TCRdb's version includes in-frame clones alone and lacks a portion of them. The sample has 39,000 or so clones; about 90% are singletons. Material: blood. These receptors all come from a boy aged 2 to 10 with cystic fibrosis. The CDR3 runs from the conserved cysteine through the conserved F or W. The order of the fields is clone size, D gene, CDR3 length, V gene, J gene, CDR3 protein, CDR3 DNA. The D gene is left open where the match is weak. Not every row has a clone size; where given, it reads once, few, many or a size class.

>-|TRBD1|17|TRBV19|TRBJ1-2
CASSIGPGTGIGEGYTF
TGTGCCAGTAGTATAGGCCCCGGGACAGGAATCGGCGAGGGCTACACCTTC
>-|-|15|TRBV27|TRBJ1-5
CASSLRGMGNQPQHF
TGTGCCAGCAGTTTAAGAGGGATGGGCAATCAGCCCCAGCATTTT
>-|TRBD1|15|TRBV5-1|TRBJ1-6
CASSPTGGGNSPLHF
TGCGCCAGCAGTCCAACAGGGGGGGGGAATTCACCCCTCCACTTT
>-|-|16|TRBV5-6|TRBJ2-6
CASSLGPTSGANVLTF
TGTGCCAGCAGCCTGGGACCGACCTCTGGGGCCAACGTCCTGACTTTC
>-|-|14|TRBV7-6|TRBJ2-2
CASSRDPGSGELFF
TGTGCCAGCAGCAGGGATCCTGGTTCCGGGGAGCTGTTTTTT
>-|TRBD2|17|TRBV6-1|TRBJ2-1
CASSERIIAGAYNEQFF
TGTGCCAGCAGTGAAAGGATAATAGCGGGGGCCTACAATGAGCAGTTCTTC
>-|TRBD1|12|TRBV2|TRBJ1-2
CASNTGVDGYTF
TGTGCCAGCAATACAGGGGTCGATGGCTACACCTTC
>-|TRBD1|15|TRBV18|TRBJ1-1
CASSPRQGMNTEAFF
TGTGCCAGCTCACCCCGACAGGGAATGAACACTGAAGCTTTCTTT
>-|-|14|TRBV7-3|TRBJ2-1
CASSASGYSNEQFF
TGTGCCAGCAGCGCCTCGGGGTACTCCAATGAGCAGTTCTTC
>-|-|13|TRBV13|TRBJ2-5
CASSLRGRETQYF
TGTGCCAGCAGCTTGAGGGGACGGGAGACCCAGTACTTC
>-|TRBD1|14|TRBV2|TRBJ1-3
CASSLIITGDTIYF
TGTGCCAGCAGCCTCATCATTACAGGGGACACCATATATTTT
>-|-|16|TRBV18|TRBJ1-3
CASSPDQGSSGNTIYF
TGTGCCAGCTCACCAGATCAGGGGAGCTCTGGAAACACCATATATTTT
>-|TRBD1|15|TRBV9|TRBJ2-1
CASSAGTGRVIEQFF
TGTGCCAGCAGCGCCGGGACAGGGAGGGTAATTGAGCAGTTCTTC
>-|TRBD2|15|TRBV7-2|TRBJ2-5
CASSPPGGGWETQYF
TGTGCCAGCAGTCCCCCCGGGGGGGGATGGGAGACCCAGTACTTC
>-|-|14|TRBV18|TRBJ2-7
CASSPSGRSYEQYF
TGTGCCAGCTCACCTAGCGGTCGGTCCTACGAGCAGTACTTC
>-|TRBD1|18|TRBV6-1|TRBJ2-2
CASSERTGGPSNTGELFF
TGTGCCAGCAGTGAGAGGACAGGGGGCCCGTCGAACACCGGGGAGCTGTTTTTT
>-|-|12|TRBV29-1|TRBJ1-2
CSVPSEPYGYTF
TGCAGCGTTCCCTCCGAGCCCTATGGCTACACCTTC
>-|-|14|TRBV9|TRBJ2-7
CASSALLDPVEQYF
TGTGCCAGCAGCGCACTTTTGGATCCGGTCGAGCAGTACTTC
>-|TRBD2|14|TRBV13|TRBJ2-3
CASSTSGWADTQYF
TGTGCCAGCAGCACTAGCGGGTGGGCAGATACGCAGTATTTT
>few|-|18|TRBV27|TRBJ1-6
CASSLLGPTGRNNSPLHF
TGTGCCAGCAGTTTATTAGGCCCCACAGGGAGGAATAATTCACCCCTCCACTTT
>-|TRBD2|14|TRBV18|TRBJ2-3
CASSLGLAADTQYF
TGTGCCAGCTCACTCGGACTAGCTGCAGATACGCAGTATTTT
>-|-|14|TRBV4-1|TRBJ1-5
CASSPDSSNQPQHF
TGCGCCAGCAGTCCGGACAGCAGCAATCAGCCCCAGCATTTT
>-|-|11|TRBV29-1|TRBJ2-1
CSVDAVNEQFF
TGCAGCGTTGATGCAGTGAATGAGCAGTTCTTC
>few|-|13|TRBV4-2|TRBJ2-7
CASSQEGAYEQYF
TGTGCCAGCAGCCAAGAAGGGGCCTACGAGCAGTACTTC
>once|-|14|TRBV29-1|TRBJ2-2
CSVVGGPGTGELFF
TGCAGCGTTGTCGGGGGCCCCGGGACCGGGGAGCTGTTTTTT
>-|-|15|TRBV5-1|TRBJ1-1
CASSLVGDPNTEAFF
TGCGCCAGCAGCTTGGTGGGAGATCCGAACACTGAAGCTTTCTTT
>once|TRBD2|16|TRBV5-1|TRBJ2-5
CASSRGLAGSQETQYF
TGCGCCAGCAGCCGGGGACTAGCGGGGTCACAAGAGACCCAGTACTTC
>-|-|14|TRBV21-1|TRBJ2-7
CASSKGGQVYEQYF
TGTGCCAGCAGCAAAGGTGGGCAGGTCTACGAGCAGTACTTC
>-|TRBD2|14|TRBV4-1|TRBJ2-7
CASSPPGGPYEQYF
TGCGCCAGCAGCCCTCCGGGAGGCCCCTACGAGCAGTACTTC
>-|TRBD1|14|TRBV5-1|TRBJ1-2
CASSLAQTGYGYTF
TGCGCCAGCAGCTTGGCCCAGACAGGGTATGGCTACACCTTC
>-|-|16|TRBV7-2|TRBJ2-5
CASSRAGLAIQETQYF
TGTGCCAGCAGCCGTGCGGGGTTGGCGATCCAAGAGACCCAGTACTTC
>once|TRBD1|14|TRBV7-9|TRBJ2-3
CASSLDRGRDTQYF
TGTGCCAGCAGCCTTGACAGGGGCCGAGATACGCAGTATTTT